This passage covers 11 T cell receptor beta chains from one sample sequenced in a study of cytomegalovirus exposure and HLA in healthy donors. With 60 Vbeta and 13 Jbeta primers, the PCR was carried out. Data came from immunoSEQ multiplex PCR; TCRdb stores just in-frame clones and leaves some out. The sample includes some 120,000 clones, 55% to 65% of them seen just once. The sample was PBMCs. The receptor set was obtained from a woman aged 40 to 49 in good health and CMV-seropositive.

The chain uses TRBV7-2 and TRBJ1-3, with D perhaps matching TRBD1 (5 bases). CDR3 length equals 15 residues. Per the germline V gene, CDR1 is SGHTA and CDR2 is FQGNSA. V was pared by 3 bases and J by 2 bases, with 11 bases between. The CDR3 reads CASSFDPTAGNTIYF. In nucleotides, the CDR3 is TGTGCCAGCAGCTTCGACCCGACAGCTGGAAACACCATATATTTT.

In this sample, this clone turned up a few times. The rearrangement joins TRBV2 to TRBJ2-5, with D hard to call. The J call could be wrong; TRBJ2-7 is a better fit for the DNA end. CDR3 length: 13 residues. Germline loops: CDR1 SNHLY, CDR2 FYNNEI. CDR3 sequence (DNA): TGTGCCAGCAGTGGGCTAGTCGTTTACGAGCAGTACTTC. Its protein is CASSGLVVYEQYF.

The CDR3 DNA reads as TGTGCCAGCAGCCAGACTAGAAAAGAGACCCAGTACTTC. It specifies CASSQTRKETQYF. The chain combines TRBV6-1 with TRBJ2-5, with D tentatively TRBD2 (6 bases). Germline-derived CDR1 and CDR2 are MNHNS and SASEGT. Trimming left V 6 bases short and J 3 bases short, with 11 bases between. The CDR3 spans 13 residues.

V usage is TRBV15 and J usage is TRBJ2-7; 11 nucleotides match TRBD2. Germline loops: CDR1 LNHNV, CDR2 YYDKDF (reference sequence). V lost 4 bases, J lost 1 base, and 3 bases stayed unmatched. The CDR3 has 15 residues. The CDR3 is CATSIRTSGSYEQYF. The CDR3 DNA reads TGTGCCACCAGCATTAGGACTAGCGGGTCCTACGAGCAGTACTTC.

The chain has TRBV19 and TRBJ1-1, with 7 bases aligning to TRBD1. V was pared by 4 bases and J by 1 base, with 3 bases of the junction left unmatched. CDR1 and CDR2 from the germline V gene are LNHDA and SQIVND (reference sequence). The CDR3 totals 14 residues. The CDR3, as DNA: TGTGCCAGTAGTAAGGGACAGACGAACACTGAAGCTTTCTTT. It is translated as CASSKGQTNTEAFF. Full variable domain (outside the CDR3, taken from reference TRBV19 and TRBJ1-1): DGGITQSPKYLFRKEGQNVTLSCEQNLNHDAMYWYRQDPGQGLRLIYYSQIVNDFQKGDIAEGYSVSREKKESFPLTVTSAQKNPTAFYLCASSKGQTNTEAFFGQGTRLTVV.

By its share, this clone is medium-sized. This sequence joins TRBV5-6 and TRBJ2-1; 15 bases agree with TRBD2. CDR1 SGHDT and CDR2 YYEEEE come from the germline V gene. The CDR3 is made up of 17 amino acids. J lost 4 bases, V lost 7 bases, and 9 bases had no gene match. The CDR3 spells CASGPWTSGRDYNEQFF. The DNA of the CDR3 is TGTGCCAGCGGCCCCTGGACTAGCGGGAGGGATTACAATGAGCAGTTCTTC.

Regarding this clone: Within the sample, other DNA sequences also encode this same CDR3. The chain combines TRBV27 with TRBJ2-7; unclear D gene. Trimming shortened V by 2 bases and J by 0 bases, and 5 bases separated the two germline ends. The CDR3 spans 13 residues. Per the germline V gene, CDR1 is MNHEY and CDR2 is SMNVEV (reference sequence). The CDR3 here is CASSLLPSYEQYF. CDR3 DNA sequence: TGTGCCAGCAGTTTACTTCCCTCCTACGAGCAGTACTTC.

This clone was detected only a few times. This sequence joins TRBV25-1 and TRBJ2-1, with 10 bases matching TRBD2. The germline V gene has CDR1 MGHDK and CDR2 SYGVNS. With V trimmed by 8 bases and J by 7 bases, 11 bases remained unmatched. The CDR3 sequence is 15 residues long. The CDR3 DNA reads as TGTGCCAGCGGAGGCGACGCTAGCGGGAGTAATGAGCAGTTCTTC. This sequence encodes CASGGDASGSNEQFF.

V gene TRBV5-6 combines with J gene TRBJ2-4, with a weak D call TRBD2 (7 bases). CDR3 length: 16 amino acids. CDR1 SGHDT and CDR2 YYEEEE come from the germline V gene. Trimming removed 2 bases from V and 3 bases from J, with 15 bases in between. CDR3 sequence reads: CASSFKGGHGKNIQYF. CDR3 coding DNA: TGTGCCAGCAGCTTTAAGGGGGGGCACGGCAAAAACATTCAGTACTTC.

The J gene is TRBJ2-1, the V gene TRBV5-8; possible D gene TRBD2, 6 bases. The V gene's germline CDR1 is SGHTS and CDR2 YDEGEE. Trimming left V 0 bases short and J 3 bases short, with 10 bases between. There are 15 residues in the CDR3. In DNA form, the CDR3 reads TGTGCCAGCAGCTTGGATCTGGGAGGCTACAATGAGCAGTTCTTC. Protein product: CASSLDLGGYNEQFF.

The rearrangement uses TRBV25-1 and TRBJ2-3; 7 bases agree with TRBD1. Unmatched junction bases numbered 4, after V lost 4 bases and J lost 3 bases. This CDR3 region has 14 residues. CDR1 MGHDK and CDR2 SYGVNS come from the germline V gene. CDR3 protein: CASSVGGWTDTQYF. The CDR3 coding sequence is TGTGCCAGCAGTGTAGGGGGCTGGACAGATACGCAGTATTTT.